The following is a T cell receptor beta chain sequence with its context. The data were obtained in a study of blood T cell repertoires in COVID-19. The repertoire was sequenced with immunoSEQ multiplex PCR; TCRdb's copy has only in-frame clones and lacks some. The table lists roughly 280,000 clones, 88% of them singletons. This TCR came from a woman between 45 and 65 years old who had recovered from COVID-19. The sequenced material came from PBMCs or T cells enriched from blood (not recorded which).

CDR3 sequence: CASSQGQIYEQYF. The CDR3 coding sequence is TGTGCCAGCAGCCAGGGACAGATCTACGAGCAGTACTTC. This chain links TRBV7-2 with TRBJ2-7; 7 bases are shared with TRBD1. Germline V gives CDR1 SGHTA, CDR2 FQGNSA. The CDR3 length is 13 residues. V dropped 5 bases and J dropped 3; count of bases not matched to a gene: 4.